This TCR beta chain was found in a study of T cell responses to AZD1222 COVID-19 vaccine. Study observations and caveats: White British people made up most donors, females outnumbered males, and clonal diversity was possibly underestimated.

The V gene lost 5 bases and the J gene lost 3 bases, with 7 bases spanning the gap. CDR1 is MGHDK, CDR2 SYGVNS, per germline. The CDR3 sequence is 13 residues long. Profiled with immunoSEQ multiplex PCR; TCRdb holds only in-frame clones, not every one. The sample includes around 180,000 clones, roughly 88% of them seen just once. With regard to this clone: Its antigen remains unidentified.

The rearrangement uses TRBV25-1 and TRBJ2-2; D call uncertain. Here the sequenced sample was peripheral blood, taken on day 0 of AZD1222 vaccination. The clonotype comes from an adult in good health. DNA for the CDR3: TGTGCCAGCAGTCAGGTGGACACCGGGGAGCTGTTTTTT. Amino acid sequence: CASSQVDTGELFF.